This T cell receptor (beta chain) originates from a study of beta chain features in type 1 diabetes. Points from the study as a whole: Naive, central memory and Treg TCRB repertoires seemed to resemble each other more closely in patients than they did in healthy donors. No resolution was reached here on whether HLA type influences TCRB rearrangement. In every one of the four CD4+ subsets, TCRB CDR3s were moderately but significantly shorter in Type 1 diabetes patients.

With 5 bases clipped from V and 9 bases from J, the junction kept 10 bases outside the gene matches. The CDR3 is 15 amino acids. Looked up from germline, CDR1 is SGHTA and CDR2 is FQGTGA. On this clone itself: The antigen remains undetermined.

Reverse transcribing all isolated RNA meant expressed TCRB transcripts were sequenced. Generated by immunoSEQ multiplex PCR, the TCRdb table keeps only in-frame clones and is missing some. The data show about 260,000 clones, roughly 22% seen once. Cells sorted by CD45RO/CCR7/CD25/CD127/CD95/CD27 comprised CD4+ naive, central memory, regulatory and stem cell-like memory cells. The genes are TRBV7-3 and TRBJ2-1, with 10 bases lining up with TRBD2. This clonotype originated in a woman between 35 and 50 years old with type 1 diabetes. Sequences were obtained from naive CD4+ T cells from blood. CDR3 in DNA: TGTGCCAGCAGCCCGAGCGGGAGGGCCTTAGGTGAGCAGTTCTTC. Translating it yields CASSPSGRALGEQFF. Looking up the rest from reference TRBV7-3 and TRBJ2-1 gives the full variable domain: GAGVSQTPSNKVTEKGKYVELRCDPISGHTALYWYRQSLGQGPEFLIYFQGTGAADDSGLPNDRFFAVRPEGSVSTLKIQRTERGDSAVYLCASSPSGRALGEQFFGPGTRLTVL.